These T cell receptor beta chains were read from a single sample in a study of T cell repertoires and HLA-DP antigens. Their specific antigens are unknown. Clones were sequenced by immunoSEQ multiplex PCR, and TCRdb holds only the in-frame ones, with some missing. The sample gives around 90,000 clones, about 89% of which show up once; about 1.7% is in the top ten. The source material was CD4+ T cells from PBMCs. These receptors all come from a man aged 45-65 years in good health and CMV-seronegative. Each CDR3 is given with its conserved first and last residue. Fields, in order: clone size, D gene, V gene, J gene, CDR3 protein, CDR3 DNA. D genes are given only for firm matches. Only some rows state a clone size, as once, few, many or a class for expanded clones.

abundance: NA; d_gene: NA; v_gene: TRBV6-5; j_gene: TRBJ1-2; CDR3aa: CATGGTNLYGYTF; CDR3nt: TGTGCCACCGGGGGGACAAACCTCTATGGCTACACCTTC
abundance: NA; d_gene: NA; v_gene: TRBV19; j_gene: TRBJ1-1; CDR3aa: CASGGGAWTEAFF; CDR3nt: TGTGCCAGTGGAGGCGGGGCCTGGACTGAAGCTTTCTTT
abundance: NA; d_gene: NA; v_gene: TRBV15; j_gene: TRBJ2-3; CDR3aa: CATSRDRAEGADTQYF; CDR3nt: TGTGCCACCAGCAGAGATCGGGCCGAAGGAGCAGATACGCAGTATTTT
abundance: NA; d_gene: TRBD1; v_gene: TRBV6-6; j_gene: TRBJ1-1; CDR3aa: CASSYPGGTEAFF; CDR3nt: TGTGCCAGCAGTTACCCAGGGGGCACTGAAGCTTTCTTT
abundance: NA; d_gene: NA; v_gene: TRBV4-3; j_gene: TRBJ2-3; CDR3aa: CASSRDGRETDTQYF; CDR3nt: TGCGCCAGCAGCCGAGACGGCAGGGAGACAGATACGCAGTATTTT
abundance: NA; d_gene: NA; v_gene: TRBV9; j_gene: TRBJ1-5; CDR3aa: CASSEGPQGSRGGPQHF; CDR3nt: TGTGCCAGCAGCGAGGGGCCACAGGGTTCCCGGGGGGGGCCCCAGCATTTT
abundance: once; d_gene: TRBD1; v_gene: TRBV4-1; j_gene: TRBJ2-7; CDR3aa: CASSLGTDFTYEQYF; CDR3nt: TGCGCCAGCAGCTTGGGGACAGATTTCACCTACGAGCAGTACTTC
abundance: NA; d_gene: NA; v_gene: TRBV14; j_gene: TRBJ1-3; CDR3aa: CASSQSGYTIYF; CDR3nt: TGTGCCAGCAGCCAATCCGGCTACACCATATATTTT
abundance: NA; d_gene: TRBD2; v_gene: TRBV28; j_gene: TRBJ2-2; CDR3aa: CASRREGRTGELFF; CDR3nt: TGTGCCAGCAGAAGGGAGGGAAGGACCGGGGAGCTGTTTTTT
abundance: NA; d_gene: TRBD1; v_gene: TRBV6-6; j_gene: TRBJ2-2; CDR3aa: CASCRTGVFNTGELFF; CDR3nt: TGTGCCAGCTGCCGGACAGGGGTTTTTAACACCGGGGAGCTGTTTTTT
abundance: NA; d_gene: NA; v_gene: TRBV19; j_gene: TRBJ2-1; CDR3aa: CASSESYNEQFF; CDR3nt: TGTGCCAGTAGTGAGAGCTACAATGAGCAGTTCTTC
abundance: NA; d_gene: TRBD2; v_gene: TRBV2; j_gene: TRBJ2-1; CDR3aa: CASSGDKASGGTYNEQFF; CDR3nt: TGTGCCAGCAGTGGGGATAAGGCCAGCGGGGGAACTTACAATGAGCAGTTCTTC
abundance: NA; d_gene: NA; v_gene: TRBV18; j_gene: TRBJ2-3; CDR3aa: CASSPLENSASQSSPYF; CDR3nt: TGTGCCAGCTCACCACTGGAGAACTCGGCTTCCCAATCTTCGCCGTATTTT
abundance: NA; d_gene: NA; v_gene: TRBV2; j_gene: TRBJ2-1; CDR3aa: CASSPRTGSYNEQFF; CDR3nt: TGTGCCAGCAGTCCCAGGACGGGGTCCTACAATGAGCAGTTCTTC
abundance: NA; d_gene: TRBD2; v_gene: TRBV5-1; j_gene: TRBJ2-3; CDR3aa: CASSLGASGSVSDTQYF; CDR3nt: TGCGCCAGCAGCTTGGGAGCTAGCGGGAGTGTTTCAGATACGCAGTATTTT
abundance: NA; d_gene: TRBD2; v_gene: TRBV7-9; j_gene: TRBJ2-5; CDR3aa: CASSLAGGQETQYF; CDR3nt: TGTGCCAGCAGCCTAGCGGGGGGCCAAGAGACCCAGTACTTC
abundance: once; d_gene: NA; v_gene: TRBV11-2; j_gene: TRBJ2-2; CDR3aa: CASSFQGRLELFF; CDR3nt: TGTGCCAGCAGCTTCCAGGGCCGACTCGAGCTGTTTTTT
abundance: once; d_gene: NA; v_gene: TRBV6-5; j_gene: TRBJ2-7; CDR3aa: CASKEALHYEQYF; CDR3nt: TGTGCCAGCAAAGAAGCCCTGCACTACGAGCAGTACTTC
abundance: NA; d_gene: TRBD2; v_gene: TRBV6-1; j_gene: TRBJ2-5; CDR3aa: CASSEDQAGKETQYF; CDR3nt: TGTGCCAGCAGTGAAGATCAAGCGGGGAAGGAGACCCAGTACTTC
abundance: NA; d_gene: NA; v_gene: TRBV5-4; j_gene: TRBJ2-3; CDR3aa: CASSLESTDTQYF; CDR3nt: TGTGCCAGCAGCTTGGAATCCACAGATACGCAGTATTTT
abundance: once; d_gene: NA; v_gene: TRBV18; j_gene: TRBJ2-4; CDR3aa: CASSPAPGKNIQYF; CDR3nt: TGTGCCAGCTCACCAGCACCCGGGAAAAACATTCAGTACTTC
abundance: NA; d_gene: NA; v_gene: TRBV7-2; j_gene: TRBJ2-2; CDR3aa: CASSWRGGVTGELFF; CDR3nt: TGTGCCAGCAGCTGGCGAGGGGGGGTAACCGGGGAGCTGTTTTTT
abundance: NA; d_gene: NA; v_gene: TRBV7-3; j_gene: TRBJ2-1; CDR3aa: CASSVDRFNEQFF; CDR3nt: TGTGCCAGCAGCGTCGACAGGTTCAATGAGCAGTTCTTC
abundance: few; d_gene: NA; v_gene: TRBV19; j_gene: TRBJ2-5; CDR3aa: CASSIQETQYF; CDR3nt: TGTGCCAGTAGTATACAAGAGACCCAGTACTTC
abundance: NA; d_gene: NA; v_gene: TRBV6-6; j_gene: TRBJ1-1; CDR3aa: CASSKAITEAFF; CDR3nt: TGTGCCAGCAGTAAGGCTATCACTGAAGCTTTCTTT